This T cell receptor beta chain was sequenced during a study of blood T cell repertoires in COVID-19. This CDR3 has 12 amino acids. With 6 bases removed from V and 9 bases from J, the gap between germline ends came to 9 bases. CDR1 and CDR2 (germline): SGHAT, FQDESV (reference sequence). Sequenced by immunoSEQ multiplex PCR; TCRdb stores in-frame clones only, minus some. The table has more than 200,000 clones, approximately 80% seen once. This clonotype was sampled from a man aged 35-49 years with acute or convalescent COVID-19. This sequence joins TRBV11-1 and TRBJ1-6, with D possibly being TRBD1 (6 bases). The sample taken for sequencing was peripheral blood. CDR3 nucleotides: TGTGCCAGCAGGACAGGAGTTTCACCCCTCCACTTT. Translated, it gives CASRTGVSPLHF. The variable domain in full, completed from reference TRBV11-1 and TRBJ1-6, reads EAEVAQSPRYKITEKSQAVAFWCDPISGHATLYWYRQILGQGPELLVQFQDESVVDDSQLPKDRFSAERLKGVDSTLKIQPAELGDSAMYLCASRTGVSPLHFGNGTRLTVT.